The next 27 T cell receptor beta chains were all read from a single sample in a study of control samples from healthy donors and cancer patients. The method was immunoSEQ multiplex PCR; TCRdb's version includes in-frame clones alone and lacks a portion of them. This table has roughly 29,000 clones, roughly 85% appearing once. Sequencing input: formalin-fixed, paraffin-embedded tissue. The receptors come from a female donor with melanoma.

The rearrangement links TRBV7-6 to TRBJ2-1, with 7 bases identical to TRBD1. The CDR3 extends over 14 amino acids. The germline V gene encodes CDR1 SGHVS and CDR2 FNYEAQ. J was trimmed by 5 bases and V by 5 bases; bases with no gene match: 6. The CDR3 sequence: CASSRWTGNNEQFF. DNA of the CDR3: TGTGCCAGCAGCCGGTGGACAGGCAACAATGAGCAGTTCTTC.

The chain is built from TRBV7-2 and TRBJ2-1; the match to TRBD2 covers 11 bases. Trimming cost V 3 bases and J 5 bases; bases outside gene matches: 6. From germline, CDR1 is SGHTA and CDR2 FQGNSA. There are 16 residues in the CDR3. In nucleotides, the CDR3 is TGTGCCAGCAGCTTTGGTCTAGCGGGGGGTAACAATGAGCAGTTCTTC. Residues: CASSFGLAGGNNEQFF.

The CDR3 DNA reads TGTGCCAGCAGGCTAGTAGCGGGAGGGCATGAGCAGTACTTC. Encoded protein: CASRLVAGGHEQYF. The rearrangement uses TRBV27 and TRBJ2-7; 11 positions agree with TRBD2. V was pared by 6 bases and J by 7 bases, with 8 bases of the junction left unmatched. CDR1 is MNHEY, CDR2 SMNVEV, per germline (reference sequence). This CDR3 spans 14 amino acids.

The chain couples TRBV27 to TRBJ2-1; D is unclear. Deletions cut 5 bases from V and 0 bases from J, with 11 bases between. CDR1 MNHEY and CDR2 SMNVEV come from the germline V gene (reference sequence). The CDR3 has 15 amino acids. In DNA form, the CDR3 reads TGTGCCAGCAGTCCCCTGGTCACCTCCTACAATGAGCAGTTCTTC. This sequence encodes CASSPLVTSYNEQFF.

J is TRBJ1-4 and V is TRBV7-2; a possible D gene is TRBD1 (5 bases). Germline V CDR1 and CDR2: SGHTA, FQGNSA. V lost 5 bases to trimming and J lost 8 bases, with 21 bases between them. The CDR3 length is 16 residues. This CDR3 is CASSANRGQVAEKLFF. DNA for the CDR3: TGTGCCAGCAGCGCAAACCGGGGCCAGGTAGCCGAAAAACTGTTTTTT.

The CDR3 coding sequence is TGTGCCAGCAGCCAAGGGCCGACTAGCGGGATTGTCTCCTACGAGCAGTACTTC. It specifies CASSQGPTSGIVSYEQYF. The chain is built from TRBV3-1 (or the pseudogene TRBV3-2) and TRBJ2-7, with 11 bases fitting TRBD2. V lost 1 base, J lost 0 bases, and 8 bases stayed unmatched. Germline V gives CDR1 LGHDT, CDR2 YNNKEL (reference sequence). This CDR3 has 18 residues.

The rearrangement links TRBV7-9 to TRBJ2-5; no clear D gene. CDR3 length: 11 residues. With 11 bases removed from V and 5 bases from J, the gap between germline ends came to 12 bases. Germline-derived CDR1 and CDR2 are SEHNR and FQNEAQ (reference sequence). CDR3: CAGTSRETQYF. The DNA of the CDR3 is TGTGCCGGAACCAGCCGGGAGACCCAGTACTTC.

CDR3 nucleotides: TGTGCCAATCCTGACAGCTCACCCATTAACTATGGCTACACCTTC. Translated, it gives CANPDSSPINYGYTF. The rearrangement uses TRBV7-9 and TRBJ1-2, with D perhaps TRBD1 (5 bases). The CDR3 is made up of 15 amino acids. V lost 10 bases and J lost 1, with 19 bases in between. Germline values: CDR1 SEHNR, CDR2 FQNEAQ (reference sequence). The variable domain in full, with the rest retrieved from reference TRBV7-9 and TRBJ1-2, is DTGVSQNPRHKITKRGQNVTFRCDPISEHNRLYWYRQTLGQGPEFLTYFQNEAQLEKSRLLSDRFSAERPKGSFSTLEIQRTEQGDSAMYLCANPDSSPINYGYTFGSGTRLTVV.

The gene calls are TRBV6-2 or TRBV6-3 and TRBJ1-1; D is undetermined. The V end was cut by 5 bases, the J end by 2 bases, with 9 bases between. CDR3 length: 13 residues. Looked up from germline, CDR1 is MNHEY and CDR2 is SVGEGT. CDR3 nucleotides: TGTGCCAGCAGTGCGACCCACAACACTGAAGCTTTCTTT. Translated, it gives CASSATHNTEAFF.

This clone was picked up one time. The V call is TRBV5-8, the J call TRBJ1-6, with a possible D match to TRBD1 (5 bases). Germline V lookup: CDR1 SGHTS, CDR2 YDEGEE. The CDR3 is 14 amino acids. Trimming took 1 base from V and 6 from J, leaving 8 bases between them. This chain's CDR3 is CASSLKGSNSPLHF. The CDR3 nucleotides read TGTGCCAGCAGCTTGAAGGGGAGTAATTCACCCCTCCACTTT.

The chain joins TRBV12-3 or TRBV12-4 to TRBJ2-2; the D gene is possibly TRBD2 (5 bases). V lost 6 bases and J 3 bases, leaving 8 bases between the germline ends. This CDR3 is 13 amino acids long. As DNA, the CDR3 is TGTGCCAGCAGACGGGGAGACACCGGGGAGCTGTTTTTT. As protein: CASRRGDTGELFF.

The rearrangement joins TRBV7-2 to TRBJ1-2; maybe TRBD1 (6 bases). V was clipped by 0 bases and J by 6 bases, with 14 bases between them. CDR1 is SGHTA, CDR2 FQGNSA, per germline. The CDR3 runs 15 residues. The CDR3 sequence is CASSLAGGGWHGYTF. CDR3 bases: TGTGCCAGCAGCTTAGCAGGGGGTGGGTGGCATGGCTACACCTTC.

The chain is built from TRBV25-1 and TRBJ1-1, with a tentative D call TRBD1 (6 bases). The CDR3 sequence is 14 residues long. V was cut by 3 bases and J by 8 bases, with 16 bases left in between. Per the germline V gene, CDR1 is MGHDK and CDR2 is SYGVNS. The CDR3 coding sequence is TGTGCCAGCAGTGACCCAAAGGGGGGCGCGGAAGCTTTCTTT. This encodes CASSDPKGGAEAFF.

This chain links TRBV4-1 with TRBJ1-2, with D possibly being TRBD1 (5 bases). CDR1 and CDR2 (germline): MGHRA, YSYEKL. V was trimmed by 2 bases and J by 4 bases, leaving 8 bases between them. The CDR3 extends over 13 amino acids. The CDR3 DNA follows: TGCGCCAGCAGCCAACAGGGAGCCTATGGCTACACCTTC. This codes for CASSQQGAYGYTF.

This chain connects TRBV3-1 (or the pseudogene TRBV3-2) to TRBJ1-1; D unresolved. Germline V gives CDR1 LGHDT, CDR2 YNNKEL (reference sequence). CDR3 length: 14 amino acids. Trimming took 4 bases from V and 1 from J, leaving 10 bases between them. CDR3 in DNA: TGTGCCAGCAGCCCAGGAGTGGCGAACACTGAAGCTTTCTTT. Translating gives CASSPGVANTEAFF.

This clone was recorded a few times. V is TRBV7-2 and J is TRBJ1-4; D remains unclear. The CDR3 totals 15 residues. The germline V gene has CDR1 SGHTA and CDR2 FQGNSA. Between the trimmed V and J ends, which lost 6 bases and 0 bases, there was a span of 11 bases. DNA of the CDR3: TGTGCCAGCAGTCAGAGTTCGGCAACTAATGAAAAACTGTTTTTT. Its translation: CASSQSSATNEKLFF.

The CDR3 region is CASSLTAVSNQPQHF. CDR3 DNA sequence: TGTGCCAGCAGTTTAACGGCTGTTAGCAATCAGCCCCAGCATTTT. The chain couples TRBV27 to TRBJ1-5; D uncertain. The CDR3 consists of 15 residues. The germline V gene encodes CDR1 MNHEY and CDR2 SMNVEV (reference sequence). V shed 2 bases and J shed 0 bases, with 8 bases lying between them.

The chain couples TRBV30 to TRBJ2-4, with TRBD1 as a possible D gene (6 bases). The V end lost 0 bases, the J end lost 0 bases, and 12 bases lay between the germline ends. This CDR3 contains 16 residues. The germline V gene has CDR1 GTSNPN and CDR2 SVGIG (reference sequence). The CDR3 sequence is CAWSVRDTVAKNIQYF. The CDR3 coding sequence is TGTGCCTGGAGTGTTCGGGACACCGTAGCCAAAAACATTCAGTACTTC.

This clone showed up just once. This rearrangement joins TRBV19 to TRBJ1-1; D is ambiguous. The CDR3 length is 12 residues. Trimming pared 6 bases from V and 6 bases from J, leaving 11 bases between. Germline V gene sequence: CDR1 LNHDA, CDR2 SQIVND (reference sequence). CDR3 sequence (DNA): TGTGCCAGTAGCATCCTGAGGGCTGAAGCTTTCTTT. This sequence encodes CASSILRAEAFF. Full variable domain (outside the CDR3, taken from reference TRBV19 and TRBJ1-1): DGGITQSPKYLFRKEGQNVTLSCEQNLNHDAMYWYRQDPGQGLRLIYYSQIVNDFQKGDIAEGYSVSREKKESFPLTVTSAQKNPTAFYLCASSILRAEAFFGQGTRLTVV.

The CDR3 DNA is TGTGCCAGCTTCAGGGATGGCAATCAGCCCCAGCATTTT. Protein sequence: CASFRDGNQPQHF. The rearrangement links TRBV28 to TRBJ1-5; D is possibly TRBD1 (5 bases). This CDR3 is built from 13 residues. The germline CDR1 and CDR2 sequences are MDHEN and SYDVKM. V lost 8 bases, J lost 2 bases, and 10 bases lay in between.

The chain employs TRBV4-1 and TRBJ1-1; weak D call: TRBD1 (6 bases). There are 13 residues in the CDR3. Germline CDR1 reads MGHRA; CDR2 reads YSYEKL. Trimming left V 1 base short and J 8 bases short, with 11 bases between. The CDR3 spells CASSQGQDREAFF. CDR3 bases: TGCGCCAGCAGCCAAGGCCAGGACAGAGAAGCTTTCTTT.

CDR3 DNA sequence: TGTGCCAGCAGCCCCGGACTAGCGATCTACGAGCAGTACTTC. Its protein is CASSPGLAIYEQYF. The chain links TRBV11-2 to TRBJ2-7; 9 nucleotides match TRBD2. CDR1 SGHAT and CDR2 FQNNGV come from the germline V gene. The V and J ends lost 5 bases and 3 bases, in that order; junction bases with no gene match: 5. This CDR3 contains 14 residues.

This rearrangement joins TRBV7-2 to TRBJ1-6; D remains ambiguous. Germline values: CDR1 SGHTA, CDR2 FQGNSA. This CDR3 has 14 residues. Trimming shortened V by 5 bases and J by 7 bases, and 12 bases separated the two germline ends. CDR3 amino acids: CASSPAGLNSPLHF. As DNA, the CDR3 is TGTGCCAGCAGCCCCGCCGGGCTAAATTCACCCCTCCACTTT.

The rearrangement uses TRBV6-6 and TRBJ1-5, with 8 nucleotides matching TRBD1. CDR3 length: 15 residues. V shed 6 bases and J 6 bases; nucleotides not matched to a gene: 10. Germline loops: CDR1 MNHNY, CDR2 SVGAGI (reference sequence). The CDR3 is CASSWGQESAQPQHF. The CDR3 coding sequence is TGTGCCAGCAGCTGGGGACAGGAGAGTGCTCAGCCCCAGCATTTT.

This chain links TRBV5-1 with TRBJ2-7; a weak D match, TRBD1 (6 bases). Deletions cut 4 bases from V and 0 bases from J, with 14 bases between. The V gene's germline CDR1 is SGHRS and CDR2 YFSETQ. CDR3 length: 15 amino acids. DNA for the CDR3: TGCGCCAGCAGCGCTCAGGGGTTGAGCTCCTACGAGCAGTACTTC. Translated, it gives CASSAQGLSSYEQYF.

This chain uses TRBV10-3 with TRBJ1-2; TRBD1 aligns across 9 bases. Germline V gives CDR1 ENHRY, CDR2 SYGVKD. The CDR3 runs to 14 residues. With 6 bases clipped from V and 5 bases from J, the junction kept 7 bases outside the gene matches. The chain's CDR3 is CAIRADRGGYGYTF. For the CDR3, the DNA is TGTGCCATCAGGGCGGACAGGGGAGGATATGGCTACACCTTC.

The chain couples TRBV25-1 to TRBJ1-1, with a weak D call TRBD1 (6 bases). The V end was cut by 4 bases, the J end by 4 bases, with 10 bases between. This CDR3 region has 13 residues. Germline CDR1 and CDR2: MGHDK and SYGVNS. CDR3 loop: CASSGRGFTEAFF. In DNA, the CDR3 is TGTGCCAGCAGTGGCAGGGGTTTCACTGAAGCTTTCTTT.